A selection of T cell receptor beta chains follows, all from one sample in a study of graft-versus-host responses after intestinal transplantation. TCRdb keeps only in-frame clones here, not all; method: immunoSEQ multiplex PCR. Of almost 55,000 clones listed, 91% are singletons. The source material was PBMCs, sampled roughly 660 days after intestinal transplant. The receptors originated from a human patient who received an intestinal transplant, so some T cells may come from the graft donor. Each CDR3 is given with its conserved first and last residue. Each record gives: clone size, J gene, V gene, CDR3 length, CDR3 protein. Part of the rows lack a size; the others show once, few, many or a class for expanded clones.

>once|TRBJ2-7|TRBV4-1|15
CASSTGTGDLREQYF
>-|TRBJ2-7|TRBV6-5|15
CASSTTSGDSYEQYF
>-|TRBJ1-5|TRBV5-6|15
CASSLSGTGEPAQHF
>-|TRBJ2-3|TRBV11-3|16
CASSFSSGGAADTQYF
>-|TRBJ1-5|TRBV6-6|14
CASSYSTASQPQHF
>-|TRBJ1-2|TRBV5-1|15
CASSLQPGTGGGYTF
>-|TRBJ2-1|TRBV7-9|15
CASSLAFGPYNEQFF
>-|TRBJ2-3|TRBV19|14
CASSIEGGRGAQYF
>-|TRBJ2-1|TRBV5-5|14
CASSPVDHYNEQFF
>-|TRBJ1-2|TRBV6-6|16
CASSHDRRQNNYGYTF
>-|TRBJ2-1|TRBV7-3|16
CASSPISGGASNEQFF
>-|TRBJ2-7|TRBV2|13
CASKSTGKYEQYF
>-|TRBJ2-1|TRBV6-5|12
CASSRDYNEQFF
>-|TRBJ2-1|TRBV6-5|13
CASSIGLGSEQFF
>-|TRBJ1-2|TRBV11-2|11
CASSGGGYYTF
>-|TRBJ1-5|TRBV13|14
CASSAGTARQPQHF
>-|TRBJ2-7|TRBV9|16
CASSVEAGQGSYEQYF
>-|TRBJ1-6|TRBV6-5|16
CASSSTYGQGNSPLHF
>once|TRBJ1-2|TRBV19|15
CASSVTRDRVGGYTF
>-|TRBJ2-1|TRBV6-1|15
CASSPQRGLYNEQFF
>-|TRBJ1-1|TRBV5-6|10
CASATGGAFF
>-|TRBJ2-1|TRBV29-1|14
CSVILAGGSNEQFF
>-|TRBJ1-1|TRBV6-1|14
CASSEYGGDTEAFF
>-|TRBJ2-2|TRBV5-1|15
CASSLETPNTGELFF
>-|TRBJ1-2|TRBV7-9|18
CASSLAPGGRQGAGGYTF
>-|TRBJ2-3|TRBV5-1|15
CASSTSGGRTDTQYF
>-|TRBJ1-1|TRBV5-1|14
CASSPLPGATEAFF
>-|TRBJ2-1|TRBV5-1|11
CASSRYNEQFF
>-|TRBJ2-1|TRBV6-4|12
CASSGTYGEQFF
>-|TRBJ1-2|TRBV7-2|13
CASTLGTYIGYTF
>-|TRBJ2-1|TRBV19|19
CASSAPGQGGESSYNEQFF
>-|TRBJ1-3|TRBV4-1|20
CASSRAPGRRAPGSGNTIYF
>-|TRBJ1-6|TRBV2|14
CASSSDGNNSPLHF
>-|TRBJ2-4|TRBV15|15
CATSIDTLAKNIQYF
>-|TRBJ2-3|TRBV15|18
CATSRDHLLAGGGDTQYF
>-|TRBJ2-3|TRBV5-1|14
CASRLAGFSDTQYF
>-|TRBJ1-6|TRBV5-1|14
CASSPGTEDSPLHF
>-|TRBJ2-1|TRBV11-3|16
CASSLDGMIGDNEQFF
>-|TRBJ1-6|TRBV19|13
CATRLAVSSPLHF
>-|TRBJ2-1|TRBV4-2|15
CASSQDPDEVNEQFF
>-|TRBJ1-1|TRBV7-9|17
CASSLGGTGVGNTEAFF